This T cell receptor (beta chain) was obtained from a study of T-cell memory formation after mild COVID-19. The overall study: TCR clusters showed largely donor specificity.

Comments on this clonotype: Its antigen is unidentified.

The germline V gene encodes CDR1 SGHRS and CDR2 YFSETQ. With 0 bases removed from V and 10 bases from J, the gap between germline ends came to 13 bases. The CDR3 runs 13 residues. Study-wide results and caveats: Shrinking CD4+ clones were chiefly CM and EM; CD8+ ones were chiefly EMRA.

TCRdb recomputed calls from the 5' RACE reads with MiXCR, one row per CDR3 protein. The data show about 340,000 distinct CDR3 sequences, under 15% seen once. Sequences were obtained from PBMCs or a T cell subset sorted from them (not recorded which). The clonotype originates from a man in his late teens or twenties who had mild COVID-19 (a few samples of this study predate the infection). Cell type and time point are not known. This chain uses TRBV5-1 with TRBJ1-1, with D possibly TRBD1 on 5 matching bases. The CDR3 DNA follows: TGCGCCAGCAGCTTGGCCGACCAGGGTCTAGCTTTCTTT. This gives the protein CASSLADQGLAFF.